The 18 T cell receptor beta chains below were found in one sample sequenced in a study of T-cell reconstitution after alpha-beta-depleted transplantation in children. TCRbeta library preparation incorporated unique molecular identifiers. TCRdb reanalysed the PCR reads using MiXCR and keeps one entry per CDR3 protein. The sample lists 90,000 to 120,000 distinct CDR3 sequences, 5.5% to 7% seen once, with about 23% in the top ten. This specimen was PBMCs, mostly from graft donor cells, taken 360 days after TCRalphabeta/CD19-depleted stem cell transplant. The origin of the receptors is a male patient aged 2 to 9 who had a stem cell transplant for acute lymphoblastic leukemia, so the T cells may come from the graft donor.

This clonotype was counted many times. The CDR3 reads CASSLRWQFYEQYF. DNA of the CDR3: TGTGCCAGCAGTTTAAGGTGGCAGTTCTACGAGCAGTACTTC. The chain has TRBV27 and TRBJ2-7; D not certain. The CDR3 sequence is 14 residues long. V was clipped by 2 bases and J by 3 bases, with 11 bases between them. Germline V lookup: CDR1 MNHEY, CDR2 SMNVEV (reference sequence).

The sample holds many counts of this clonotype. The chain joins TRBV7-9 to TRBJ2-5; maybe TRBD1 (5 bases). V lost 5 bases to trimming and J lost 1 base, with 8 bases between them. Germline V CDR1 and CDR2: SEHNR, FQNEAQ (reference sequence). The CDR3 consists of 13 residues. DNA of the CDR3: TGTGCCAGCAGCCAGGGATTCCAAGAGACCCAGTACTTC. Translated: CASSQGFQETQYF.

This clonotype has a count of ten or more. V usage is TRBV12-3 or TRBV12-4 and J usage is TRBJ2-3; 10 bases are a match to TRBD2. V was pared by 7 bases and J by 1 base, with 11 bases of the junction left unmatched. This CDR3 has 17 amino acids. In DNA, the CDR3 is TGTGCCAGCACCCTAGCGGGAGTGGGGCCAGGCACAGATACGCAGTATTTT. Its protein product is CASTLAGVGPGTDTQYF.

The chain employs TRBV20-1 and TRBJ2-7, with D unresolved. Germline-derived CDR1 and CDR2 are DFQATT and SNEGSKA (reference sequence). The V end was cut by 0 bases, the J end by 9 bases, with 12 bases between. CDR3 size: 12 residues. Here the CDR3 reads CSARDYADGQYF. In DNA, the CDR3 is TGCAGTGCTAGAGATTATGCCGACGGGCAGTACTTC.

This clonotype was counted many times. This chain links TRBV9 with TRBJ2-1; perhaps TRBD2 as D (6 bases). Germline CDR1 and CDR2: SGDLS and YYNGEE. The CDR3 sequence is 15 residues long. The ends were cut back, 4 bases at V and 4 bases at J, with 15 bases in the middle. CDR3 residues: CASSPWSGLYNEQFF. In DNA form, the CDR3 reads TGTGCCAGCAGCCCTTGGAGCGGGCTTTACAATGAGCAGTTCTTC.

The rearrangement links TRBV28 to TRBJ1-2, with 7 nucleotides matching TRBD1. Germline assignment: CDR1 MDHEN and CDR2 SYDVKM. The CDR3 sequence is 12 residues long. V was clipped by 6 bases and J by 7 bases; unmatched bases: 5. CDR3 amino acids: CASSRQGRGYTF. The CDR3 nucleotides read TGTGCCAGCAGCCGACAGGGCCGTGGCTACACCTTC.

This clonotype was counted ten times or more. V gene TRBV29-1 combines with J gene TRBJ2-7; TRBD1 agrees at 8 bases. The J segment lost 3 bases and the V segment lost 6 bases, leaving 7 bases of the junction unmatched. This CDR3 contains 13 residues. Germline V lookup: CDR1 SQVTM, CDR2 ANQGSEA. The CDR3 here is CSVEDRESYEQYF. CDR3 sequence (DNA): TGCAGCGTGGAGGACAGGGAGAGCTACGAGCAGTACTTC.

This clonotype was detected ten times or more. The chain links TRBV6-5 to TRBJ2-5; no clear D. V lost 0 bases and J 10 bases, leaving 15 bases between the germline ends. This CDR3 spans 14 amino acids. The germline CDR1 and CDR2 sequences are MNHEY and SVGAGI. CDR3 sequence reads: CASSYSNTATGQYF. CDR3 coding DNA: TGTGCCAGCAGTTACTCGAATACAGCGACGGGCCAGTACTTC.

This clonotype occurred many times. The J gene is TRBJ1-1, the V gene TRBV6-5, with TRBD1 matching over 9 bases. CDR1 MNHEY and CDR2 SVGAGI come from the germline V gene. CDR3 length: 14 residues. The trim removed 5 bases at V and 5 bases at J, leaving 6 bases unmatched. The CDR3 loop is CASSPGTGLTEAFF. Written as DNA, the CDR3 is TGTGCCAGCAGTCCCGGGACAGGGCTAACTGAAGCTTTCTTT.

This clonotype was found a few times. J is TRBJ2-3 and V is TRBV18; D not resolved. CDR1 is KGHSH, CDR2 LQKENI, per germline. The CDR3 spans 11 residues. The V and J ends lost 6 bases and 4 bases respectively, with 5 bases between them. The CDR3 region is CASSPADTQYF. The CDR3 DNA is TGTGCCAGCTCCCCCGCAGATACGCAGTATTTT.

This clonotype was recorded a few times. J is TRBJ2-1 and V is TRBV7-9, with TRBD2 matching 13 bases. There are 15 residues in the CDR3. Trimming cost V 3 bases and J 5 bases; bases outside gene matches: 1. CDR1 and CDR2 from the germline V gene are SEHNR and FQNEAQ (reference sequence). The DNA of the CDR3 is TGTGCCAGCAGCTTCGGGACTAGCGGGAACAATGAGCAGTTCTTC. Protein product: CASSFGTSGNNEQFF.

There are many counts of this clonotype. V gene TRBV9 combines with J gene TRBJ2-4; D perhaps matches TRBD2 (6 bases). The CDR3 covers 15 residues. Trimming removed 0 bases from V and 2 bases from J, with 9 bases in between. Germline CDR1 and CDR2: SGDLS and YYNGEE. The CDR3: CASSVAGETKNIQYF. CDR3 DNA sequence: TGTGCCAGCAGCGTAGCGGGGGAAACCAAAAACATTCAGTACTTC.

This clonotype was seen many times. The chain links TRBV28 to TRBJ2-7; TRBD1 agrees at 7 bases. This CDR3 is built from 15 residues. Trimming cost V 2 bases and J 4 bases; bases outside gene matches: 8. Germline V CDR1 and CDR2: MDHEN, SYDVKM. This chain's CDR3 is CASSLVRGGRYEQYF. The CDR3 DNA reads as TGTGCCAGCAGTTTAGTAAGAGGGGGCCGGTACGAGCAGTACTTC.

This clonotype appeared many times. This chain uses TRBV12-3 or TRBV12-4 with TRBJ1-1; TRBD1 might be the D (6 bases). This CDR3 comprises 13 residues. V shed 6 bases and J shed 2 bases, with 10 bases lying between them. Here the CDR3 reads CASSLQGNTEAFF. Here the CDR3 DNA reads TGTGCCAGCAGCCTACAGGGTAACACTGAAGCTTTCTTT.

This clonotype has a count of ten or more. The chain is built from TRBV9 and TRBJ1-5; D may be TRBD1 (5 bases). V dropped 7 bases and J dropped 1 base, with 12 bases sitting between them. Germline V gene lookup returns CDR1 SGDLS and CDR2 YYNGEE. This CDR3 comprises 14 residues. The CDR3 nucleotides read TGTGCCAGCGCATATGGGGGGAGCAATCAGCCCCAGCATTTT. Protein sequence: CASAYGGSNQPQHF.

This clonotype has a handful of counts. This chain uses TRBV4-3 with TRBJ2-7; D gene uncertain. V was trimmed by 6 bases and J by 2 bases, leaving 14 bases between them. Germline-derived CDR1 and CDR2 are LGHNA and YSLEER. The CDR3 length is 14 residues. The CDR3 DNA sequence: TGCGCCAGCAGGGATTCGGTCACCGCCTACGAGCAGTACTTC. This encodes CASRDSVTAYEQYF.

This chain links TRBV20-1 with TRBJ2-3; 8 nucleotides align to TRBD2. With V trimmed by 3 bases and J by 4 bases, 6 bases remained unmatched. Germline-derived CDR1 and CDR2 are DFQATT and SNEGSKA (reference sequence). This CDR3 has 14 amino acids. CDR3 sequence reads: CSASEREISDTQYF. The CDR3, as DNA: TGCAGTGCTAGTGAGCGGGAGATTTCAGATACGCAGTATTTT.

This clonotype was seen at least ten times. The chain is built from TRBV29-1 and TRBJ2-2, with 8 bases that match TRBD1. Losses at the gene ends were 6 bases for V and 4 bases for J; bases not matched to a gene: 7. The germline V gene encodes CDR1 SQVTM and CDR2 ANQGSEA. CDR3 length equals 14 residues. The CDR3 nucleotides read TGCAGCGTAGTCGGACAGGGTGGCACCGGGGAGCTGTTTTTT. It encodes CSVVGQGGTGELFF.